This TCR beta chain was identified in a study of shared clonotypes between healthy human individuals. Findings and caveats of the study: All-four-donor shared clonotypes had higher generation probabilities than non-shared clonotypes did.

Of note for this clone: What it binds is not known.

Per the original data handling: Filtering differed, since immunoSEQ gave only junction sequences and no quality scores. Using immunoSEQ multiplex PCR, the repertoire was profiled, and TCRdb retains in-frame clones only, with some absent. From that table come the V and J calls and clone size; the DNA was used to work out D and trimming. Of millions of clones in the sample, around nine tenths are singletons; the top ten hold around 0.15%. The CDR3 loop spans 15 amino acids. In germline, CDR1 is MNHEY, CDR2 SMNVEV (reference sequence). The V segment lost 6 bases and the J segment 0 bases; nucleotides outside the gene matches: 5.

The clonotype comes from a man aged 18 to 30 in good health. J is TRBJ2-4 and V is TRBV27; TRBD2 matches at 7 bases. The sequencing sample was made of naive CD4+ T cells sorted from blood. As for subset: CD45RA+ positively selected. The CDR3 region is CASSPLAGAKNIQYF. DNA for the CDR3: TGTGCCAGCAGCCCTTTAGCGGGAGCCAAAAACATTCAGTACTTC.